A selection of T cell receptor beta chains follows, all from one sample in a study of blood T cell repertoires in COVID-19. The table came from immunoSEQ multiplex PCR; TCRdb's copy has only in-frame clones and leaves some out. The table has roughly 330,000 clones, around 90% seen once. The sample consisted of PBMCs or T cells enriched from blood (not recorded which). Source of these receptors: a man aged 30-40 years who had recovered from COVID-19. The CDR3 runs from the conserved cysteine through the conserved F or W. A D gene is named only where the DNA matches it firmly. Clone size is given for some rows only: seen once, a few or many times, or a class if the clone is expanded.

clone_size	v_call	j_call	d_call	cdr3_aa	cdr3_nt
NA	TRBV18	TRBJ2-1	TRBD1	CASSQGAGEQFF	TGTGCCAGCTCGCAGGGGGCGGGTGAGCAGTTCTTC
NA	TRBV7-9	TRBJ1-2	NA	CASSAGAITNYGYTF	TGTGCCAGCAGCGCGGGGGCGATCACTAACTATGGCTACACCTTC
once	TRBV4-1	TRBJ2-1	NA	CASSQERRRGRPYNEQFF	TGCGCCAGCAGCCAAGAAAGGAGGCGCGGTCGGCCCTACAATGAGCAGTTCTTC
NA	TRBV7-9	TRBJ2-7	TRBD2	CASSFGEGDYYEQYF	TGTGCCAGCAGCTTTGGGGAGGGCGACTACTACGAGCAGTACTTC
NA	TRBV27	TRBJ2-1	NA	CASSPSSPSYNEQFF	TGTGCCAGCAGTCCTAGTTCCCCCTCCTACAATGAGCAGTTCTTC
NA	TRBV5-5	TRBJ1-4	NA	CASSLERGGREKLFF	TGTGCCAGCAGCTTGGAAAGGGGAGGTCGAGAAAAACTGTTTTTT
NA	TRBV2	TRBJ1-6	TRBD1	CASSEQGTGFPNNSPLHF	TGTGCCAGCAGTGAGCAGGGGACAGGTTTCCCCAATAATTCACCCCTCCACTTT
NA	TRBV24-1	TRBJ1-1	NA	CATSAGQNTEAFF	TGTGCCACCAGTGCGGGACAGAACACTGAAGCTTTCTTT
few	TRBV7-6	TRBJ1-1	TRBD1	CASSLDGTADTEAFF	TGTGCCAGCAGCTTAGACGGGACAGCGGACACTGAAGCTTTCTTT
NA	TRBV28	TRBJ2-3	NA	CASNRLVRTDTQYF	TGTGCCAGCAACCGACTAGTCCGCACAGATACGCAGTATTTT
NA	TRBV19	TRBJ2-2	NA	CASRRGNGELFF	TGTGCCAGTAGGAGGGGGAACGGGGAGCTGTTTTTT